The 2 T cell receptor beta chains below come from one sample, sequenced in a study of OX40 agonist ivuxolimab in advanced cancers. Generated by immunoSEQ multiplex PCR, the TCRdb table keeps only in-frame clones and is missing some. The table records tens of thousands of clones, around four fifths of them present only once. The sample here was CD4+ or CD8+ T cells sorted from blood, taken in a trial of the OX40 agonist ivuxolimab. All receptors come from an adult with an advanced solid tumor such as melanoma, head and neck, liver or kidney cancer.

This chain links TRBV5-1 with TRBJ1-5, with a weak D call TRBD1 (5 bases). In germline, CDR1 is SGHRS, CDR2 YFSETQ. V lost 0 bases, J lost 2 bases, and 6 bases lay in between. The CDR3 runs 14 residues. CDR3 protein: CASSLGGGNQPQHF. Written as DNA, the CDR3 is TGCGCCAGCAGCTTGGGGGGGGGCAATCAGCCCCAGCATTTT.

This clone was counted only a few times. V usage is TRBV7-8 and J usage is TRBJ2-7; possible D gene TRBD1, 6 bases. The CDR3 length is 13 residues. The germline gives CDR1 SGHVS, CDR2 FQNEAQ. V lost 4 bases, J lost 7 bases, and 14 bases lay in between. CDR3: CASSSHRAREQYF. Here the CDR3 DNA reads TGTGCCAGCAGCTCGCACAGGGCTCGGGAGCAGTACTTC.